This T cell receptor (beta chain) was retrieved from a study of cytomegalovirus exposure and HLA in healthy donors. Study-wide points: There were 160 or so TCR beta chains listed as cytomegalovirus-associated. Later work associated 16,951 TCR beta sequences with HLA alleles at 0.05 false discovery rate.

In this sample, this clone turned up a few times. As yet, its antigen is unknown. With 60 Vbeta and 13 Jbeta primers, the PCR was carried out. The repertoire was sequenced with immunoSEQ multiplex PCR; TCRdb's copy has only in-frame clones and lacks some. The table has roughly 150,000 clones, 60% to 80% seen once. The TCR was taken from a young man in good health and CMV-seropositive. What was sequenced was PBMCs.

CDR3 in DNA: TGTGCCAGCAGTTTATCCCGGTCCGGGAGCAATCAGCCCCAGCATTTT. As protein: CASSLSRSGSNQPQHF. The chain is built from TRBV27 and TRBJ1-5; D unresolved. Germline V gene data show CDR1 as MNHEY and CDR2 as SMNVEV (reference sequence). V was pared by 0 bases and J by 1 base, with 10 bases between. This CDR3 contains 16 residues.